This TCR beta chain was retrieved from a study of post-analysis software for immune sequencing data. Study-wide background: Relapsing-remitting, secondary progressive and progressive-relapsing forms of multiple sclerosis all featured among disease courses.

Points on this clonotype: Its target is unknown. A much larger clone sits a single nucleotide away, making a read error possible.

The TCR beta cDNA libraries carried unique molecular identifiers. T cells numbering roughly 0.85 to 11 million gave rise to some 520,000 cDNA molecules. TCRdb processed the PCR reads anew with MiXCR; each CDR3 protein has one entry. The profile covers approximately 570,000 distinct CDR3 sequences, with roughly 45% appearing a single time and about 1.5% taken by the ten largest. CDR1 is SQVTM, CDR2 ANQGSEA, per germline. The V gene end was trimmed by 7 bases and the J gene end by 6 bases; junction bases not matched to a gene: 7. The CDR3 spans 12 residues. Study outcomes and limitations: The authors found that F measure strongly co-clustered same-batch samples. There was significantly lower normalized Chao1 diversity in multiple sclerosis patients than in controls. Patients showed TRBV5-6, TRBV5-1 and TRBV20-1 among 4 or 5 TRBV segments more frequent than in controls.

Sequencing was done on a sample of blood. The chain couples TRBV29-1 to TRBJ1-2; 8 bases match TRBD1. The origin of this receptor is a girl aged 10-17 years with multiple sclerosis. The CDR3 bases are TGCAGCGCTGCTCCGACAGGGGATGGCTACACCTTC. Its translation is CSAAPTGDGYTF.